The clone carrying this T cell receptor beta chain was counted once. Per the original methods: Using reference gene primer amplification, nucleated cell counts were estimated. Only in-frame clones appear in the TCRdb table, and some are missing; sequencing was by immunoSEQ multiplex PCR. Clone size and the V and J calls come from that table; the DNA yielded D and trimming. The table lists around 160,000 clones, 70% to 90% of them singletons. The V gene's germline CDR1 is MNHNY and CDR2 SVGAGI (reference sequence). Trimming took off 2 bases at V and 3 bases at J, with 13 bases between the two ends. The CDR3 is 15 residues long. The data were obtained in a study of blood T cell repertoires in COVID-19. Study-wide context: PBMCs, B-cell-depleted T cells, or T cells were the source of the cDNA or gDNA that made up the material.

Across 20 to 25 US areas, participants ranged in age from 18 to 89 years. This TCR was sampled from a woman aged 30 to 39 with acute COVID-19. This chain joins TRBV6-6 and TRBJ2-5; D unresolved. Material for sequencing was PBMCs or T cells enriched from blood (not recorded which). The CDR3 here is CASSYNWAGKETQYF. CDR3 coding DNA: TGTGCCAGCAGTTACAACTGGGCAGGCAAAGAGACCCAGTACTTC.